This is a list of T cell receptor beta chains from one sample in a study of T cells in Graves' hyperthyroidism and ophthalmopathy. TCRdb recomputed calls from the multiplex PCR reads with MiXCR, one row per CDR3 protein. The sample carries 100,000 to 140,000 distinct CDR3 sequences, about a sixth recorded once. Sequenced material: blood. The receptors derive from a woman in her forties or fifties with Graves' hyperthyroidism. The CDR3 runs from the conserved cysteine through the conserved F or W. A D gene is named only where the DNA matches it firmly. Clone size is shown for a subset of rows, as once, few, many or a class of expanded clone.

j_call	d_call	cdr3_length	clone_size	v_call	cdr3_aa	cdr3_nt
TRBJ1-5	.	16	many	TRBV7-8	CASSSRDGYSNQPQHF	TGTGCCAGCAGCTCCCGGGACGGTTATAGCAATCAGCCCCAGCATTTT
TRBJ1-1	.	14	many	TRBV27	CASSFEGASTEAFF	TGTGCCAGCAGTTTCGAAGGGGCATCCACTGAAGCTTTCTTT
TRBJ2-3	.	14	.	TRBV15	CATSRVQWTDTQYF	TGTGCCACCAGCAGAGTTCAGTGGACAGATACGCAGTATTTT
TRBJ2-2	TRBD1	19	few	TRBV6-1	CASSTRDRVTLKGTGELFF	TGTGCCAGCAGCACCCGGGACAGGGTCACCCTTAAGGGGACCGGGGAGCTGTTTTTT
TRBJ2-2	TRBD1	14	many	TRBV6-4	CASSYKTGVGELFF	TGTGCCAGCAGTTACAAAACAGGGGTCGGGGAGCTGTTTTTT
TRBJ1-5	.	13	many	TRBV30	CAWSPLVNQPQHF	TGTGCCTGGAGTCCCCTGGTAAATCAGCCCCAGCATTTT
TRBJ2-1	.	12	many	TRBV28	CASSLSYNEQFF	TGTGCCAGCAGTTTATCTTACAATGAGCAGTTCTTC
TRBJ2-1	.	16	many	TRBV6-6	CASSYTGRGSYNEQFF	TGTGCCAGCAGTTACACGGGACGGGGCTCCTACAATGAGCAGTTCTTC
TRBJ2-3	TRBD2	16	once	TRBV11-2	CASSPRRGGLTDTQYF	TGTGCCAGCAGCCCGAGGCGGGGGGGTCTCACAGATACGCAGTATTTT
TRBJ2-2	.	15	few	TRBV19	CASSIPLETTGELFF	TGTGCCAGTAGTATCCCTCTAGAGACCACCGGGGAGCTGTTTTTT